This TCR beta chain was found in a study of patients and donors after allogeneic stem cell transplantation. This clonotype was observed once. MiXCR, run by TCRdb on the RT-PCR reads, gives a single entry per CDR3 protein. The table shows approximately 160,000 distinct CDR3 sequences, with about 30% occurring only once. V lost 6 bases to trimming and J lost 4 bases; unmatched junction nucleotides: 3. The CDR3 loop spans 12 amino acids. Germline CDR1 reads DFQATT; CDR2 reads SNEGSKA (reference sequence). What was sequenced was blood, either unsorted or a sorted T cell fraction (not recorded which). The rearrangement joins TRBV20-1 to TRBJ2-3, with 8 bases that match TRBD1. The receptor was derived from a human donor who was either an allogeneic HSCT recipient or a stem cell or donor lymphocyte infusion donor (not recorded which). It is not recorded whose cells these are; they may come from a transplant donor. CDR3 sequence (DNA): TGCAGTGCCCCAGGGGGCGCAGATACGCAGTATTTT. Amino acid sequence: CSAPGGADTQYF.